The source of this T cell receptor beta chain is a study of cytomegalovirus exposure and HLA in healthy donors. Turning to the study itself: From HLA-typed donors, an early data release held approximately 85 million unique TCRs. Most genotyped donors, around 78% of 398, had Caucasian-associated genetic ancestry.

The PCR employed 60 Vbeta primers together with 13 Jbeta primers. Here immunoSEQ multiplex PCR was the method, and the copy in TCRdb shows in-frame clones only, minus some. The sample lists 150,000 to 250,000 clones, roughly four fifths occurring once. Comments on this clone: The antigen remains unidentified.

Germline values: CDR1 MNHEY, CDR2 SMNVEV (reference sequence). Deletions cut 6 bases from V and 5 bases from J, with 14 bases between. The CDR3 length is 15 residues. Whole-study findings and limits: With DRB1 most and HLA-C fewest, TCR association rates differed between HLA loci in a later analysis.

All donors participated as healthy donors of bone marrow. This TCR was recovered from a man aged 25 to 45 in good health and CMV-seronegative. Sample: PBMCs. The chain carries TRBV27 and TRBJ1-6, with D hard to call. CDR3 loop: CASSFAGEDNSPLHF. CDR3 DNA sequence: TGTGCCAGCAGCTTCGCCGGGGAGGATAATTCACCCCTCCACTTT.